These T cell receptor beta chains were read from a single sample in a study of blood T cell repertoires in COVID-19. The table came from immunoSEQ multiplex PCR; TCRdb's copy has only in-frame clones and leaves some out. The repertoire holds 350,000 to 450,000 clones, with about 90% as singletons. Material for sequencing was peripheral blood. The receptor set was obtained from a woman in her sixties or seventies with COVID-19, enrolled during active disease. CDR3s include the opening cysteine and the closing phenylalanine or tryptophan. D genes are given only for firm matches. Expanded clones get a size class; other rows say once, few or many, or leave the size out.

TRBJ2-4 | TRBD2 | TRBV6-1 | - | CASSEEGTSGGAPNIQYF | TGTGCCAGCAGTGAAGAGGGGACTAGCGGGGGGGCCCCAAACATTCAGTACTTC
TRBJ1-1 | - | TRBV27 | - | CASSSLGRNTEAFF | TGTGCCAGCAGTTCTTTGGGGCGGAACACTGAAGCTTTCTTT
TRBJ1-2 | TRBD1 | TRBV2 | - | CASKGQDGYTF | TGTGCCAGCAAGGGACAGGATGGCTACACCTTC
TRBJ2-2 | - | TRBV27 | - | CASSSNTGELFF | TGTGCCAGCAGTTCTAACACCGGGGAGCTGTTTTTT
TRBJ2-7 | - | TRBV5-1 | - | CASSYGYEQYF | TGCGCCAGCAGCTACGGGTATGAGCAGTACTTC
TRBJ2-5 | - | TRBV5-6 | few | CASSLAAGRKTQYF | TGTGCCAGCAGCTTGGCGGCGGGGCGGAAGACCCAGTACTTC
TRBJ1-2 | - | TRBV6-5 | - | CASRQERTENYGYTF | TGTGCCAGCAGACAGGAACGGACAGAGAACTATGGCTACACCTTC
TRBJ1-3 | - | TRBV7-2 | - | CASSRGFPGNTIYF | TGTGCCAGCAGCCGGGGGTTTCCTGGAAACACCATATATTTT
TRBJ1-4 | - | TRBV5-1 | - | CASSPMSGGNEKLFF | TGCGCCAGCAGCCCGATGTCCGGGGGTAATGAAAAACTGTTTTTT
TRBJ1-2 | - | TRBV15 | - | CATSSVQLSYGYTF | TGTGCCACCAGCAGCGTACAGCTCTCCTATGGCTACACCTTC
TRBJ2-7 | - | TRBV9 | - | CASSKGVLDYEQYF | TGTGCCAGCAGCAAAGGGGTCTTGGACTACGAGCAGTACTTC
TRBJ2-2 | - | TRBV18 | - | CASSPLLANTGELFF | TGTGCCAGCTCACCCCTTTTAGCGAACACCGGGGAGCTGTTTTTT
TRBJ1-1 | - | TRBV11-3 | - | CASSLDTGEAFF | TGTGCCAGCAGCTTAGATACAGGGGAAGCTTTCTTT
TRBJ2-4 | TRBD2 | TRBV5-1 | - | CASSLVSGRGNIQYF | TGCGCCAGCAGCTTGGTCTCGGGGAGGGGAAACATTCAGTACTTC
TRBJ2-1 | - | TRBV12-3/TRBV12-4 | - | CASSSLEEQFF | TGTGCCAGCAGTTCCTTAGAAGAGCAGTTCTTC
TRBJ1-6 | - | TRBV6-4 | - | CASSEAGRNSPLHF | TGTGCCAGCAGTGAGGCAGGGAGGAATTCACCCCTCCACTTT
TRBJ1-5 | - | TRBV6-5 | - | CASDSGGAGGQPQHF | TGTGCCAGCGACTCGGGGGGGGCAGGCGGGCAGCCCCAGCATTTT
TRBJ2-1 | TRBD2 | TRBV3-1/TRBV3-2 | many | CASSLTTSGADNEQFF | TGTGCCAGCAGCCTCACGACTAGCGGGGCAGACAATGAGCAGTTCTTC
TRBJ2-7 | - | TRBV14 | - | CASSLGRVPVYF | TGTGCCAGCAGCCTCGGCAGGGTCCCTGTGTACTTC
TRBJ2-3 | TRBD1 | TRBV5-5 | - | CASSRAGTGDYTQYF | TGTGCCAGCAGCCGGGCTGGGACAGGGGATTATACGCAGTATTTT
TRBJ2-7 | - | TRBV7-8 | - | CASSLDAGQVHEQYF | TGTGCCAGCAGCTTAGATGCTGGGCAAGTCCACGAGCAGTACTTC
TRBJ2-7 | TRBD1 | TRBV2 | - | CASRHRDSSYEQYF | TGTGCCAGCAGACACCGGGACAGCTCCTACGAGCAGTACTTC
TRBJ1-1 | TRBD1 | TRBV7-8 | - | CASSYRDRVTEAFF | TGTGCCAGCAGCTACCGGGACAGGGTCACTGAAGCTTTCTTT
TRBJ2-3 | - | TRBV5-4 | - | CASSPEYSRGDTQYF | TGTGCCAGCAGCCCAGAGTATTCCAGGGGAGATACGCAGTATTTT
TRBJ1-4 | - | TRBV5-1 | - | CASSLNRQGATNEKLFF | TGCGCCAGCAGCTTAAATCGCCAGGGCGCAACTAATGAAAAACTGTTTTTT
TRBJ1-2 | - | TRBV29-1 | - | CSAHPRYGGYTF | TGCAGCGCCCACCCCCGCTACGGTGGCTACACCTTC
TRBJ1-5 | - | TRBV18 | - | CASSPLRFGGTQPQHF | TGTGCCAGCTCACCACTTAGGTTTGGAGGGACCCAGCCCCAGCATTTT
TRBJ2-1 | TRBD1 | TRBV11-2 | - | CASSHPGQGGGDEQFF | TGTGCCAGCAGCCACCCGGGACAGGGGGGAGGTGATGAGCAGTTCTTC
TRBJ2-7 | - | TRBV11-2 | - | CASSLVPLAYEQYF | TGTGCCAGCAGCTTAGTACCCCTAGCCTACGAGCAGTACTTC
TRBJ1-6 | - | TRBV12-3/TRBV12-4 | - | CASSFSGTPLHF | TGTGCCAGCAGTTTTTCAGGGACACCCCTCCACTTT